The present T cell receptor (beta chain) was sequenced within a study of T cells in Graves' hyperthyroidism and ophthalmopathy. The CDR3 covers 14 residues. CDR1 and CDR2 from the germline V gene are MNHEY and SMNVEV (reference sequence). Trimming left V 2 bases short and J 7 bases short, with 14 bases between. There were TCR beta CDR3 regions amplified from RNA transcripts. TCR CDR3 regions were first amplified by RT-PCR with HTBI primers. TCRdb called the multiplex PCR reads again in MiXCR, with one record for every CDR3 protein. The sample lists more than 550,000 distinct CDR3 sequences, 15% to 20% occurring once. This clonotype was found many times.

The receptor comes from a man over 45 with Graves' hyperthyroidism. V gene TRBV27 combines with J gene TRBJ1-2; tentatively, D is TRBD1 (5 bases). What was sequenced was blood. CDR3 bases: TGTGCCAGCAGTTTAACCCCGGGGGAAGTTGGCTACACCTTC. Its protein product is CASSLTPGEVGYTF.